A single sample gave rise to the 21 T cell receptor beta chains below, sequenced in a study of shared clonotypes between healthy human individuals. The table came from immunoSEQ multiplex PCR; TCRdb's copy has only in-frame clones and leaves some out. The sample shows roughly 660,000 clones, roughly 87% of them seen only once. The sample comprised memory CD8+ T cells from PBMCs. Subset indicated: CD45RO+ cells pooled with CCR7-negative TemRA cells. The origin of the receptors is a man aged 18 to 29 in good health. Some clones in this sample may be carry-over from other donors' samples.

The rearrangement links TRBV5-6 to TRBJ2-7; TRBD1 might be the D (6 bases). The CDR3 loop spans 14 amino acids. CDR1 SGHDT and CDR2 YYEEEE come from the germline V gene. V was trimmed by 4 bases and J by 1 base, leaving 12 bases between them. The CDR3 DNA reads as TGTGCCAGCAGCACCGGGACACGATCCTACGAGCAGTACTTC. Translated, it gives CASSTGTRSYEQYF. The entire variable domain, with the rest obtained from reference TRBV5-6 and TRBJ2-7, is as follows: DAGVTQSPTHLIKTRGQQVTLRCSPKSGHDTVSWYQQALGQGPQFIFQYYEEEERQRGNFPDRFSGHQFPNYSSELNVNALLLGDSALYLCASSTGTRSYEQYFGPGTRLTVT.

A single count supports this clone. This sequence joins TRBV6-1 and TRBJ2-5, with D perhaps TRBD1 (6 bases). CDR1 and CDR2 (germline): MNHNS, SASEGT. V shed 2 bases and J shed 5 bases, with 21 bases lying between them. CDR3 length equals 17 residues. The CDR3, as DNA: TGTGCCAGCAGTGAAACGCTTGTTGGGGGCTTCCGGGAGACCCAGTACTTC. Residues: CASSETLVGGFRETQYF.

This clone was observed once. The V gene is TRBV2, the J gene TRBJ2-1; D is possibly TRBD1 (5 bases). The V and J ends lost 6 bases and 2 bases respectively, with 5 bases between them. The CDR3 consists of 12 residues. The V gene's germline CDR1 is SNHLY and CDR2 FYNNEI. For the CDR3, the DNA is TGTGCCAGCAGGGACACCTACAATGAGCAGTTCTTC. Translated: CASRDTYNEQFF. Filled out from reference TRBV2 and TRBJ2-1, the complete variable domain reads EPEVTQTPSHQVTQMGQEVILRCVPISNHLYFYWYRQILGQKVEFLVSFYNNEISEKSEIFDDQFSVERPDGSNFTLKIRSTKLEDSAMYFCASRDTYNEQFFGPGTRLTVL.

The chain couples TRBV10-1 to TRBJ2-3; no reliable D call. The V gene lost 10 bases and the J gene lost 3 bases, with 14 bases spanning the gap. Per the germline V gene, CDR1 is WNHNN and CDR2 is SYGVQD (reference sequence). This CDR3 region has 13 residues. In DNA, the CDR3 is TGCGCCACTTTGGAAACAGTGACAGATACGCAGTATTTT. It translates to CATLETVTDTQYF.

J is TRBJ2-1 and V is TRBV6-5; no definite D call. The CDR3 covers 14 residues. Trimming took 6 bases from V and 1 from J, leaving 10 bases between them. Germline V lookup: CDR1 MNHEY, CDR2 SVGAGI. This CDR3 is CASRGTSSYNEQFF. CDR3 coding DNA: TGTGCCAGCAGGGGCACCAGTTCCTACAATGAGCAGTTCTTC.

This clone has only one observation. This chain connects TRBV27 to TRBJ1-2; no clear D gene. The CDR3 consists of 14 residues. Trimming removed 2 bases from V and 6 bases from J, with 13 bases in between. Germline V gene sequence: CDR1 MNHEY, CDR2 SMNVEV (reference sequence). CDR3 DNA sequence: TGTGCCAGCAGTTTAACCCCACTGTATGATGGCTACACCTTC. Translation: CASSLTPLYDGYTF.

The V and J genes are TRBV6-5 and TRBJ2-7; D gene uncertain. CDR1 is MNHEY and CDR2 is SVGAGI in the germline V gene. V lost 6 bases and J 4 bases, leaving 16 bases between the germline ends. This CDR3 contains 14 residues. The CDR3 spells CASRKGIRSYEQYF. The CDR3 nucleotides are TGTGCCAGCAGAAAAGGGATTCGGAGTTACGAGCAGTACTTC.

V is TRBV4-1 and J is TRBJ1-2, with D perhaps TRBD1 (6 bases). This CDR3 comprises 16 residues. The V and J ends lost 0 bases and 8 bases respectively, with 19 bases between them. Germline-derived CDR1 and CDR2 are MGHRA and YSYEKL. The CDR3 sequence is CASSQDTGIMMYGYTF. Written as DNA, the CDR3 is TGCGCCAGCAGCCAAGATACAGGGATTATGATGTACGGCTACACCTTC.

This clone came up a few times. The chain is built from TRBV19 and TRBJ2-3; 9 nucleotides agree with TRBD2. V was clipped by 6 bases and J by 3 bases; unmatched bases: 4. From germline, CDR1 is LNHDA and CDR2 SQIVND (reference sequence). The CDR3 is 14 residues long. CDR3 sequence: CASRWLAGTDTQYF. For the CDR3, the DNA is TGTGCCAGTAGATGGCTAGCGGGAACAGATACGCAGTATTTT.

This chain uses TRBV4-1 with TRBJ2-3; weak D call: TRBD2 (6 bases). This CDR3 is 16 amino acids long. V shed 4 bases and J shed 4 bases, with 18 bases lying between them. Germline V CDR1 and CDR2: MGHRA, YSYEKL. CDR3 nucleotide sequence: TGCGCCAGCAGCCCCGAGGGCGGGGTTGCGTCAGATACGCAGTATTTT. Residues: CASSPEGGVASDTQYF.

Here the CDR3 reads CASSFPGAYEQYF. CDR3 bases: TGTGCCAGCAGCTTCCCAGGGGCCTACGAGCAGTACTTC. The V and J genes are TRBV11-2 and TRBJ2-5; TRBD1 might be the D (6 bases). The tail of the sequence fits TRBJ2-7 better, so the J call may be wrong. The CDR3 contains 13 residues. The germline V gene encodes CDR1 SGHAT and CDR2 FQNNGV.

This clone was recorded at least ten times. The J gene is TRBJ1-1, the V gene TRBV6-5; D perhaps matches TRBD1 (5 bases). This CDR3 has 13 residues. Looked up from germline, CDR1 is MNHEY and CDR2 is SVGAGI. The V end lost 6 bases, the J end lost 1 base, and 9 bases lay between the germline ends. The CDR3 region is CASSQGRNTEAFF. CDR3 nucleotides: TGTGCCAGCAGCCAGGGACGGAACACTGAAGCTTTCTTT.

V and J are TRBV21-1 and TRBJ1-1; the D call in the table, TRBD1, was not verified against the DNA. TRBV21-1 is noted as a pseudogene. CDR3 length: 17 residues. CDR3 loop: CASSKWDRGKRFAEAFF. For the CDR3, the DNA is TGTGCCAGCAGCAAATGGGACAGGGGTAAGAGGTTTGCTGAAGCTTTCTTT.

V is TRBV6-5 and J is TRBJ2-1; either TRBD1 or TRBD2 may supply D (5 bases each). This CDR3 is built from 14 residues. V was cut by 0 bases and J by 5 bases, with 8 bases left in between. From germline, CDR1 is MNHEY and CDR2 SVGAGI. CDR3 sequence reads: CASSYSGTNNEQFF. Written as DNA, the CDR3 is TGTGCCAGCAGTTACTCGGGGACCAACAATGAGCAGTTCTTC.

There are a few counts of this clone. The chain carries TRBV9 and TRBJ1-3; D is possibly TRBD1 (5 bases). Germline V gene lookup returns CDR1 SGDLS and CDR2 YYNGEE. This CDR3 region has 13 residues. The V and J ends lost 0 bases and 8 bases respectively, with 9 bases between them. CDR3 DNA: TGTGCCAGCAGCGTAGTGGGGGGTTACACCATATATTTT. Its protein is CASSVVGGYTIYF.

The rearrangement uses TRBV10-3 and TRBJ1-2, with D unresolved. Between the trimmed V and J ends, which lost 3 bases and 6 bases, there was a span of 14 bases. Germline V gene data show CDR1 as ENHRY and CDR2 as SYGVKD. The CDR3 runs to 14 residues. CDR3: CAISDHRDLDGYTF. CDR3 DNA: TGTGCCATCAGTGACCACCGGGATCTTGATGGCTACACCTTC.

The chain links TRBV7-9 to TRBJ1-2; 7 bases line up with TRBD1. Trimming took 7 bases from V and 4 from J; bases not matched to a gene: 9. The CDR3 runs 14 residues. In germline, CDR1 is SEHNR, CDR2 FQNEAQ (reference sequence). The CDR3 is CASIERQGGYGYTF. The CDR3, as DNA: TGTGCCAGCATCGAGCGACAGGGAGGCTATGGCTACACCTTC.

V is TRBV7-9 and J is TRBJ2-1, with 11 bases matching TRBD2. Germline CDR1 reads SEHNR; CDR2 reads FQNEAQ (reference sequence). This CDR3 region has 17 residues. The V gene end was trimmed by 4 bases and the J gene end by 0 bases; junction bases not matched to a gene: 5. CDR3 residues: CASSWGLAASSYNEQFF. CDR3 sequence (DNA): TGTGCCAGCAGCTGGGGACTAGCGGCCAGCTCCTACAATGAGCAGTTCTTC.

V usage is TRBV4-2 and J usage is TRBJ2-5; D gene uncertain. From germline, CDR1 is LGHNA and CDR2 YNFKEQ. The CDR3 extends over 15 amino acids. Trimming removed 5 bases at V and 2 bases at J, with 15 bases between. CDR3 amino acids: CASSSLYLKQETQYF. CDR3 coding DNA: TGTGCCAGCAGCTCGCTATATCTCAAACAAGAGACCCAGTACTTC.

V is TRBV10-3 and J is TRBJ2-3; D gene unclear. In germline, CDR1 is ENHRY, CDR2 SYGVKD. The V end was cut by 2 bases, the J end by 0 bases, with 9 bases between. CDR3 length: 15 residues. The chain's CDR3 is CAISEDGLSTDTQYF. The CDR3 coding sequence is TGTGCCATCAGTGAGGACGGTCTTAGCACAGATACGCAGTATTTT.

This clone was observed a single time. This sequence joins TRBV6-4 and TRBJ2-1, with D possibly being TRBD2 (5 bases). V dropped 3 bases and J dropped 8 bases, with 14 bases sitting between them. Germline V gene data show CDR1 as MRHNA and CDR2 as SNTAGT. CDR3 size: 14 residues. The CDR3 nucleotides are TGTGCCAGCAGTGATATAAGCGGTGGCGATGAGCAGTTCTTC. As protein: CASSDISGGDEQFF.